The subject of this entry is one T cell receptor (beta chain). The antigen is unknown. These data come from a study of synovial regulatory T cells in juvenile arthritis. Findings of the study overall: TCR diversity was lower in inflammation-associated blood Treg cells than in other blood Treg cells.

Clones were read by immunoSEQ multiplex PCR, and TCRdb kept only the in-frame ones, dropping some. This sample lists about 10,000 clones; its ten largest clones have 0.6% to 0.75%. The CDR3 runs to 8 residues. DNA is not on record. In germline, CDR1 is DFQATT, CDR2 SNEGSKA (reference sequence). Sequencing was done on a sample of Treg cells from blood. The subset here: remaining (HLA-DR-negative) circulating blood Treg cells. This TCR came from a donor aged 2-35 years with juvenile idiopathic arthritis. This chain links TRBV20-1 with TRBJ1-1. The chain's CDR3 is CSAFEAFF.